The 28 T cell receptor beta chains below were found in one sample sequenced in a study of blood T cell repertoires in COVID-19. Sequenced by immunoSEQ multiplex PCR; TCRdb stores in-frame clones only, minus some. The table shows hundreds of thousands of clones, with roughly 90% occurring only once. Sequences were obtained from peripheral blood. The receptors originated from a woman aged 25 to 39 with active or convalescent COVID-19.

CDR3 in amino acids: CAISVGGGKTGELFF. Written as DNA, the CDR3 is TGTGCCATCAGTGTCGGGGGGGGTAAAACCGGGGAGCTGTTTTTT. V usage is TRBV10-3 and J usage is TRBJ2-2; 8 nucleotides line up with TRBD2. The CDR3 length is 15 residues. V gave up 4 bases and J gave up 5 bases; unmatched junction bases: 6. Germline CDR1 is ENHRY and CDR2 is SYGVKD.

The count of this clone is one. Other DNA sequences in the sample encode the same CDR3. The chain employs TRBV7-9 and TRBJ1-1; D is perhaps TRBD1 (5 bases). The length of the CDR3 is 12 residues. V was clipped by 4 bases and J by 5 bases, with 8 bases between them. Germline loops: CDR1 SEHNR, CDR2 FQNEAQ (reference sequence). The chain's CDR3 is CASSSQGTEAFF. Here the CDR3 DNA reads TGTGCCAGCAGCTCCCAGGGAACTGAAGCTTTCTTT.

The chain links TRBV28 to TRBJ1-5; possibly TRBD1 for D (5 bases). From germline, CDR1 is MDHEN and CDR2 SYDVKM. With 6 bases removed from V and 12 bases from J, the gap between germline ends came to 12 bases. The CDR3 covers 11 residues. This chain's CDR3 is CASRSQGIQHF. Written as DNA, the CDR3 is TGTGCCAGCAGATCCCAGGGAATCCAGCATTTT.

The chain uses TRBV3-1 (or the pseudogene TRBV3-2) and TRBJ2-5; 14 bases are shared with TRBD2. CDR3 length: 16 amino acids. V lost 4 bases, J lost 2 bases, and 3 bases stayed unmatched. CDR1 and CDR2 (germline): LGHDT, YNNKEL (reference sequence). The CDR3 nucleotides read TGTGCCAGCAGCCCAAGGACTAGCGGGGGGCAAGAGACCCAGTACTTC. Amino acids: CASSPRTSGGQETQYF.

This clone was seen at least ten times. The rearrangement uses TRBV10-3 and TRBJ1-5; the match to TRBD1 covers 10 bases. The CDR3 totals 15 residues. The V gene end was trimmed by 3 bases and the J gene end by 5 bases; junction bases not matched to a gene: 4. CDR1 is ENHRY and CDR2 is SYGVKD in the germline V gene. CDR3 sequence: CAISDSDRGYQPQHF. In DNA form, the CDR3 reads TGTGCCATCAGTGACTCGGACAGGGGGTATCAGCCCCAGCATTTT.

This chain uses TRBV5-6 with TRBJ1-1; D unresolved. Trimming shortened V by 4 bases and J by 3 bases, and 10 bases separated the two germline ends. The V gene's germline CDR1 is SGHDT and CDR2 YYEEEE. CDR3 length: 13 amino acids. In DNA, the CDR3 is TGTGCCAGCAGCACCGACTGGGACACTGAAGCTTTCTTT. It specifies CASSTDWDTEAFF.

J is TRBJ2-1 and V is TRBV24-1; D perhaps matches TRBD2 (6 bases). Germline-derived CDR1 and CDR2 are KGHDR and SFDVKD. V lost 3 bases, J lost 10 bases, and 18 bases lay in between. The CDR3 consists of 15 residues. For the CDR3, the DNA is TGTGCCACCAGTGATCTAGAGCGGGTAGCCGGCGAGCAGTTCTTC. This encodes CATSDLERVAGEQFF.

The rearrangement joins TRBV13 to TRBJ2-5; 10 bases agree with TRBD2. J was trimmed by 2 bases and V by 5 bases; bases with no gene match: 5. This CDR3 contains 15 residues. CDR1 PRHDT and CDR2 FYEKMQ come from the germline V gene (reference sequence). CDR3 sequence (DNA): TGTGCCAGCAGCCAGGGACTAGCGCCACAAGAGACCCAGTACTTC. It is translated as CASSQGLAPQETQYF.

The CDR3 spells CASSSPPSRDRGTYGYTF. CDR3 sequence (DNA): TGTGCCAGCAGCTCACCCCCGAGCCGGGACAGGGGAACCTATGGCTACACCTTC. The V and J genes are TRBV7-9 and TRBJ1-2, with 10 nucleotides matching TRBD1. The J segment lost 4 bases and the V segment lost 4 bases, leaving 15 bases of the junction unmatched. This CDR3 is built from 18 residues. Germline values: CDR1 SEHNR, CDR2 FQNEAQ (reference sequence).

This chain links TRBV6-5 with TRBJ1-1; a weak D match, TRBD1 (6 bases). Per the germline V gene, CDR1 is MNHEY and CDR2 is SVGAGI. V was clipped by 6 bases and J by 4 bases, with 15 bases between them. The CDR3 has 14 residues. CDR3 in amino acids: CASSTGFLATEAFF. CDR3 nucleotides: TGTGCCAGCAGCACAGGGTTCCTGGCCACTGAAGCTTTCTTT.

The V call is TRBV2, the J call TRBJ1-2, with 7 bases identical to TRBD1. The length of the CDR3 is 15 residues. Germline CDR1 is SNHLY and CDR2 is FYNNEI. Germline trimming cut 6 bases from V and 6 bases from J; bases unmatched to any gene: 13. The CDR3 is CASRGTAGIDHGYTF. In nucleotides, the CDR3 is TGTGCCAGCAGGGGGACAGCGGGCATAGATCATGGCTACACCTTC.

The chain uses TRBV5-4 and TRBJ2-7; TRBD2 aligns across 10 bases. V was clipped by 3 bases and J by 3 bases; unmatched bases: 12. The CDR3 runs 17 residues. Germline CDR1 SGHNT, CDR2 YYREEE (reference sequence). As DNA, the CDR3 is TGTGCCAGCAGCTCCCTCCCAACTAGCGGGGTTGGCTACGAGCAGTACTTC. As protein: CASSSLPTSGVGYEQYF. Supplemented by reference TRBV5-4 and TRBJ2-7, the full variable domain reads ETGVTQSPTHLIKTRGQQVTLRCSSQSGHNTVSWYQQALGQGPQFIFQYYREEENGRGNFPPRFSGLQFPNYSSELNVNALELDDSALYLCASSSLPTSGVGYEQYFGPGTRLTVT.

The chain carries TRBV6-5 and TRBJ2-7, with a weak D call TRBD1 (7 bases). Trimming removed 4 bases from V and 2 bases from J, with 12 bases in between. This CDR3 comprises 14 residues. The germline V gene encodes CDR1 MNHEY and CDR2 SVGAGI. CDR3 nucleotides: TGTGCCAGCAGTTCGACAGGGACTCCCTACGAGCAGTACTTC. Protein: CASSSTGTPYEQYF.

The rearrangement joins TRBV15 to TRBJ2-7; 7 positions match TRBD1. Germline-derived CDR1 and CDR2 are LNHNV and YYDKDF (reference sequence). The CDR3 contains 14 residues. The V segment lost 5 bases and the J segment 5 bases; nucleotides outside the gene matches: 9. CDR3 amino acids: CATSPSRGLDEQYF. The CDR3 bases are TGTGCCACCAGCCCCTCGAGGGGGCTCGACGAGCAGTACTTC.

The V gene is TRBV10-2, the J gene TRBJ2-2; no clear D. V lost 3 bases and J 3 bases, leaving 5 bases between the germline ends. This CDR3 is 13 amino acids long. Germline V CDR1 and CDR2: WSHSY, SAAADI. CDR3 residues: CASSDYYTGELFF. The CDR3 nucleotides are TGCGCCAGCAGTGATTATTACACCGGGGAGCTGTTTTTT.

This chain joins TRBV4-1 and TRBJ2-2; 7 bases align to TRBD2. Trimming removed 0 bases from V and 6 bases from J; junction bases left unmatched: 4. Looked up from germline, CDR1 is MGHRA and CDR2 is YSYEKL. The CDR3 is 15 amino acids. The CDR3 DNA reads TGCGCCAGCAGCCAAGAAGGGACTATCGCCGGGGAGCTGTTTTTT. This sequence encodes CASSQEGTIAGELFF.

As concerns this clone: This same CDR3 is encoded by further DNA sequences in the sample. V and J are TRBV27 and TRBJ1-1; 7 bases fit TRBD1. This CDR3 is built from 14 residues. Looked up from germline, CDR1 is MNHEY and CDR2 is SMNVEV (reference sequence). V shed 3 bases, J shed 1 base, and the junction held 2 bases outside the gene matches. Here the CDR3 reads CASSFGTANTEAFF. CDR3 nucleotide sequence: TGTGCCAGCAGTTTTGGGACAGCGAACACTGAAGCTTTCTTT.

J is TRBJ2-3 and V is TRBV30; TRBD2 might be the D (5 bases). The V gene lost 0 bases and the J gene lost 3 bases, with 13 bases spanning the gap. The CDR3 has 15 amino acids. Per germline, CDR1 GTSNPN and CDR2 SVGIG (reference sequence). The CDR3 nucleotides read TGTGCCTGGAGTGTATCTAGCATGTCGACAGATACGCAGTATTTT. The encoded protein is CAWSVSSMSTDTQYF.

The CDR3 protein is CASSLTDRGHTNEKLFF. The CDR3 region has the DNA TGTGCCAGCAGCCTGACGGACAGGGGGCATACTAATGAAAAACTGTTTTTT. The chain recombines TRBV3-1 (or the pseudogene TRBV3-2) with TRBJ1-4; 11 positions match TRBD1. This CDR3 spans 17 amino acids. The V gene's germline CDR1 is LGHDT and CDR2 YNNKEL (reference sequence). J lost 2 bases, V lost 4 bases, and 6 bases had no gene match.

The CDR3 DNA is TGTGCCAGCAGCCAGAGGGGACAGGGGCAGGACGAGCAGTACTTC. Encoded protein: CASSQRGQGQDEQYF. V usage is TRBV13 and J usage is TRBJ2-7, with 10 bases identical to TRBD1. The germline CDR1 and CDR2 sequences are PRHDT and FYEKMQ (reference sequence). V dropped 5 bases and J dropped 5; count of bases not matched to a gene: 9. The CDR3 has 15 amino acids.

The V and J genes are TRBV7-9 and TRBJ1-1; D ambiguous. The CDR3 covers 16 residues. Trimming cost V 1 base and J 4 bases, with 16 bases left between them. Germline values: CDR1 SEHNR, CDR2 FQNEAQ (reference sequence). The CDR3 here is CASSLVQAPAGTEAFF. In nucleotides, the CDR3 is TGTGCCAGCAGCTTAGTTCAAGCCCCAGCGGGCACTGAAGCTTTCTTT.

The rearrangement joins TRBV30 to TRBJ1-1; no clear D. V was pared by 1 base and J by 2 bases, with 8 bases between. This CDR3 is built from 13 residues. Per the germline V gene, CDR1 is GTSNPN and CDR2 is SVGIG (reference sequence). DNA of the CDR3: TGTGCCTGGAGTGATAACAGTAACACTGAAGCTTTCTTT. As protein: CAWSDNSNTEAFF.

This rearrangement joins TRBV14 to TRBJ2-7; D is possibly TRBD2 (6 bases). V shed 4 bases and J shed 4 bases, with 23 bases lying between them. Germline V CDR1 and CDR2: SGHDN, FVKESK. There are 17 residues in the CDR3. The CDR3 reads CASSPLPGDGYRYEQYF. DNA for the CDR3: TGTGCCAGCAGCCCCTTACCGGGGGATGGCTACCGATACGAGCAGTACTTC.

The rearrangement uses TRBV5-1 and TRBJ1-1; D gene ambiguous. With 0 bases removed from V and 4 bases from J, the gap between germline ends came to 10 bases. The CDR3 is 14 residues long. Germline V CDR1 and CDR2: SGHRS, YFSETQ. The CDR3 is CASSLGGVSTEAFF. CDR3 nucleotides: TGCGCCAGCAGCTTGGGTGGAGTGAGCACTGAAGCTTTCTTT.

This chain joins TRBV5-5 and TRBJ2-1; the match to TRBD1 covers 8 bases. V trimming: 4 bases; J trimming: 2 bases; junction bases outside the gene matches: 8. CDR3 length equals 16 residues. CDR1 and CDR2 (germline): SGHKS, YYEKEE (reference sequence). This CDR3 is CASSPGTGGTYNEQFF. CDR3 DNA: TGTGCCAGCAGCCCCGGGACAGGTGGGACCTACAATGAGCAGTTCTTC.

The rearrangement uses TRBV19 and TRBJ1-1; TRBD1 aligns across 7 bases. The CDR3 has 13 residues. Germline CDR1 is LNHDA and CDR2 is SQIVND (reference sequence). Losses at the gene ends were 10 bases for V and 6 bases for J; bases not matched to a gene: 11. As DNA, the CDR3 is TGTGCCACCACTAAATCAGGGGGGCCTGAAGCTTTCTTT. It yields the protein CATTKSGGPEAFF.

The chain is built from TRBV4-1 and TRBJ2-1; perhaps TRBD1 as D (5 bases). Germline V gene sequence: CDR1 MGHRA, CDR2 YSYEKL. V lost 0 bases to trimming and J lost 6 bases, with 12 bases between them. The CDR3 covers 15 residues. The CDR3 loop is CASSQDAGYRNEQFF. The CDR3 nucleotides read TGCGCCAGCAGCCAAGATGCAGGGTATCGCAATGAGCAGTTCTTC.

The chain uses TRBV9 and TRBJ1-1; possible D gene TRBD1, 5 bases. Trimming removed 4 bases at V and 5 bases at J, with 21 bases between. Germline CDR1 is SGDLS and CDR2 is YYNGEE. This CDR3 has 16 residues. For the CDR3, the DNA is TGTGCCAGCAGCCAGGTCTCGTGGGGGGGTCGGACTGAAGCTTTCTTT. Amino acids: CASSQVSWGGRTEAFF.